These 22 T cell receptor beta chains originate from one sample sequenced in a study of cytomegalovirus exposure and HLA in healthy donors. It was with 60 Vbeta and 13 Jbeta primers that the PCR ran. Clones were read by immunoSEQ multiplex PCR, and TCRdb kept only the in-frame ones, dropping some. The sample records around 190,000 clones, 75% to 90% being singletons. Sequencing was done on a sample of PBMCs. Every receptor here comes from a boy between 2 and 10 years old in good health and CMV-seronegative.

The chain is built from TRBV5-8 and TRBJ1-5; maybe TRBD1 (5 bases). With 2 bases removed from V and 6 bases from J, the gap between germline ends came to 18 bases. Germline V gene data show CDR1 as SGHTS and CDR2 as YDEGEE. There are 16 residues in the CDR3. DNA for the CDR3: TGTGCCAGCAGCTTTCTACGGGGGACCCATGTTCAGCCCCAGCATTTT. This gives the protein CASSFLRGTHVQPQHF.

The chain joins TRBV18 to TRBJ1-4; 9 bases line up with TRBD1. Unmatched junction bases numbered 7, after V lost 3 bases and J lost 8 bases. The CDR3 is 15 amino acids. In germline, CDR1 is KGHSH, CDR2 LQKENI. This chain's CDR3 is CASSPPGQGIEKLFF. The CDR3 DNA is TGTGCCAGCTCACCTCCAGGACAGGGGATCGAAAAACTGTTTTTT.

V and J are TRBV28 and TRBJ2-2; maybe TRBD1 (5 bases). The CDR3 contains 14 residues. Germline V gives CDR1 MDHEN, CDR2 SYDVKM. V was clipped by 5 bases and J by 2 bases, with 9 bases between them. The CDR3: CASSITGNTGELFF. In DNA form, the CDR3 reads TGTGCCAGCAGTATCACAGGAAACACCGGGGAGCTGTTTTTT.

CDR3 sequence (DNA): TGTGCCAGCAGCGTAAGGAGCGTGCACGACTATGGCTACACCTTC. Translating it yields CASSVRSVHDYGYTF. V gene TRBV9 combines with J gene TRBJ1-2; D uncertain. Germline V gene data show CDR1 as SGDLS and CDR2 as YYNGEE. V was pared by 1 base and J by 3 bases, with 13 bases between. This CDR3 has 15 residues.

The rearrangement joins TRBV7-3 to TRBJ2-1; 11 positions match TRBD2. The V gene end was trimmed by 5 bases and the J gene end by 7 bases; junction bases not matched to a gene: 7. The CDR3 loop spans 15 amino acids. From germline, CDR1 is SGHTA and CDR2 FQGTGA. Here the CDR3 DNA reads TGTGCCAGCAGCCTTAGCGGGGGGGCCTCGAATGAGCAGTTCTTC. Protein sequence: CASSLSGGASNEQFF.

This chain's CDR3 is CSVVGGAGEQYF. The DNA for the CDR3 is TGCAGCGTTGTGGGGGGGGCAGGGGAGCAGTACTTC. The V gene is TRBV29-1, the J gene TRBJ2-7; a weak D match, TRBD2 (7 bases). This CDR3 is built from 12 residues. CDR1 and CDR2 from the germline V gene are SQVTM and ANQGSEA. The V end was cut by 4 bases, the J end by 7 bases, with 14 bases between.

This rearrangement joins TRBV6-5 to TRBJ2-7; D possibly corresponds to TRBD1 (5 bases). V dropped 4 bases and J dropped 7 bases, with 17 bases sitting between them. The V gene's germline CDR1 is MNHEY and CDR2 SVGAGI. The CDR3 extends over 14 amino acids. In DNA, the CDR3 is TGTGCCAGCAGTTCGACAGTCATATTTGGGGAGCAGTACTTC. It codes for CASSSTVIFGEQYF.

The chain employs TRBV19 and TRBJ2-7; the match to TRBD2 covers 9 bases. Germline V gives CDR1 LNHDA, CDR2 SQIVND (reference sequence). The CDR3 has 14 residues. V lost 2 bases and J lost 6; bases outside the gene matches: 5. This CDR3 is CASSILAGESEQYF. The CDR3 DNA follows: TGTGCCAGTAGTATATTAGCGGGGGAGAGCGAGCAGTACTTC.

The chain uses TRBV9 and TRBJ2-7; TRBD2 matches at 9 bases. The CDR3 has 15 residues. The trim removed 7 bases at V and 1 base at J, leaving 9 bases unmatched. The germline CDR1 and CDR2 sequences are SGDLS and YYNGEE. The CDR3 bases are TGTGCCAGCGTGAGGCCTAGCGGGAAATCCTACGAGCAGTACTTC. It specifies CASVRPSGKSYEQYF. Together with reference TRBV9 and TRBJ2-7, the CDR3 gives the full variable domain: DSGVTQTPKHLITATGQRVTLRCSPRSGDLSVYWYQQSLDQGLQFLIQYYNGEERAKGNILERFSAQQFPDLHSELNLSSLELGDSALYFCASVRPSGKSYEQYFGPGTRLTVT.

The chain couples TRBV30 to TRBJ2-7; D is undetermined. This CDR3 contains 11 residues. Germline assignment: CDR1 GTSNPN and CDR2 SVGIG (reference sequence). With 5 bases removed from V and 4 bases from J, the gap between germline ends came to 9 bases. In DNA form, the CDR3 reads TGTGCCTGGTCCCACTTGTACGAGCAGTACTTC. Translation: CAWSHLYEQYF.

This chain connects TRBV21-1 to TRBJ2-7; the D segment call TRBD2 is taken from the table without a DNA check. TRBV21-1 is marked as a pseudogene. The CDR3 is 18 residues long. The CDR3 sequence is CASSKGPLKAGESYEQYF. The CDR3 DNA is TGTGCCAGCAGCAAAGGCCCGTTGAAAGCGGGGGAATCCTACGAGCAGTACTTC.

This chain connects TRBV18 to TRBJ2-7, with D uncertain. V lost 2 bases and J lost 2, with 7 bases in between. Germline CDR1 KGHSH, CDR2 LQKENI. CDR3 length: 13 amino acids. The CDR3 region has the DNA TGTGCCAGCTCACCAGGTGGCACCTACGAGCAGTACTTC. Protein sequence: CASSPGGTYEQYF.

The V gene is TRBV25-1, the J gene TRBJ2-2, with TRBD1 matching over 9 bases. The germline V gene encodes CDR1 MGHDK and CDR2 SYGVNS. Unmatched junction bases numbered 10, after V lost 8 bases and J lost 6 bases. This CDR3 contains 15 residues. CDR3 residues: CASRDGTGYAGELFF. The DNA for the CDR3 is TGTGCCAGCCGAGACGGGACAGGGTACGCCGGGGAGCTGTTTTTT.

The V and J genes are TRBV7-8 and TRBJ2-7; 9 nucleotides match TRBD2. The V segment lost 5 bases and the J segment 5 bases; nucleotides outside the gene matches: 22. CDR3 length: 19 amino acids. Germline CDR1 SGHVS, CDR2 FQNEAQ. CDR3 bases: TGTGCCAGCAGCCCAGAGGCTTGGGGTAGCTCTAGCGGGACCCACGAGCAGTACTTC. It is translated as CASSPEAWGSSSGTHEQYF. Supplemented by reference TRBV7-8 and TRBJ2-7, the full variable domain reads GAGVSQSPRYKVAKRGQDVALRCDPISGHVSLFWYQQALGQGPEFLTYFQNEAQLDKSGLPSDRFFAERPEGSVSTLKIQRTQQEDSAVYLCASSPEAWGSSSGTHEQYFGPGTRLTVT.

This chain uses TRBV9 with TRBJ1-2; tentative D call: TRBD1 (5 bases). This CDR3 has 13 amino acids. V lost 0 bases, J lost 6 bases, and 9 bases lay in between. Germline CDR1 reads SGDLS; CDR2 reads YYNGEE. The CDR3 DNA sequence: TGTGCCAGCAGCGTAGATGGGGCTAATGGCTACACCTTC. Amino acid sequence: CASSVDGANGYTF.

The chain employs TRBV25-1 and TRBJ1-2, with D possibly matching TRBD1 (5 bases). The CDR3 contains 14 residues. Per the germline V gene, CDR1 is MGHDK and CDR2 is SYGVNS. Trimming cost V 2 bases and J 2 bases, with 9 bases left between them. This CDR3 is CASSEPGRNYGYTF. The CDR3 nucleotides are TGTGCCAGCAGTGAACCAGGGAGGAACTATGGCTACACCTTC.

The rearrangement links TRBV2 to TRBJ1-3; tentatively, D is TRBD1 (5 bases). The CDR3 contains 15 residues. Germline CDR1 and CDR2: SNHLY and FYNNEI. The V and J ends lost 6 bases and 5 bases respectively, with 17 bases between them. The CDR3 DNA reads as TGTGCCAGCAGCGCTGACAGCCCTGTGAGAAACACCATATATTTT. It yields the protein CASSADSPVRNTIYF.

This clone has a single count. The genes are TRBV5-1 and TRBJ1-4; 9 bases are shared with TRBD1. Germline V gene lookup returns CDR1 SGHRS and CDR2 YFSETQ. This CDR3 contains 15 residues. After removal of 1 base from V and 6 bases from J, the junction contained 4 bases not matched to a gene. CDR3 residues: CASSLTGGRDEKLFF. The CDR3 bases are TGCGCCAGCAGCTTGACAGGGGGCCGGGATGAAAAACTGTTTTTT.

This clone was seen a few times. For the CDR3, the DNA is TGTGCCAGCAGTTCGGGCGGGGTTGAAGCTTTCTTT. It yields the protein CASSSGGVEAFF. V gene TRBV5-6 combines with J gene TRBJ1-1, with unresolved D. V shed 5 bases and J shed 7 bases, with 12 bases lying between them. Germline V gives CDR1 SGHDT, CDR2 YYEEEE. CDR3 length: 12 residues.

The V gene is TRBV9, the J gene TRBJ2-1; TRBD1 aligns across 10 bases. Germline CDR1 reads SGDLS; CDR2 reads YYNGEE. CDR3 length equals 19 residues. The V gene end was trimmed by 1 base and the J gene end by 5 bases; junction bases not matched to a gene: 15. The chain's CDR3 is CASSVPPAPDRGLNNEQFF. In nucleotides, the CDR3 is TGTGCCAGCAGCGTACCTCCCGCCCCTGACAGGGGGCTAAACAATGAGCAGTTCTTC.

The chain uses TRBV6-6 and TRBJ1-2; 9 bases align to TRBD1. The CDR3 consists of 15 residues. The V gene end was trimmed by 7 bases and the J gene end by 7 bases; junction bases not matched to a gene: 13. CDR1 MNHNY and CDR2 SVGAGI come from the germline V gene (reference sequence). CDR3 amino acids: CASTSHRDRVGGYTF. The CDR3 DNA is TGTGCCAGCACTTCCCACCGGGACAGGGTTGGTGGCTACACCTTC.

The genes are TRBV28 and TRBJ1-5; D not certain. The CDR3 covers 14 residues. With 3 bases removed from V and 3 bases from J, the gap between germline ends came to 9 bases. Looked up from germline, CDR1 is MDHEN and CDR2 is SYDVKM. The DNA of the CDR3 is TGTGCCAGCAGTTTTTTGGCATACAATCAGCCCCAGCATTTT. It codes for CASSFLAYNQPQHF.